Listed here is a single T cell receptor (beta chain). Its antigen remains unknown. Primers: 60 Vbeta forward and 13 Jbeta reverse. The method was immunoSEQ multiplex PCR; TCRdb's version includes in-frame clones alone and lacks a portion of them. The ten most abundant clones cover 4% to 5.5% of a sample with tens of thousands of clones. These data come from a study of cytomegalovirus exposure and HLA in healthy donors. General study findings and limits: Later analysis suggested most CMV-associated TCR beta chains were HLA-restricted. Reported findings show TCR beta sequences accurately forecast HLA-A and HLA-B alleles in most subjects.

This CDR3 has 15 amino acids. With V trimmed by 5 bases and J by 5 bases, 8 bases remained unmatched. The germline gives CDR1 SGHTA, CDR2 FQGTGA. The chain couples TRBV7-3 to TRBJ2-1; 8 nucleotides align to TRBD2. Sequencing was carried out using PBMCs. The origin of this receptor is a woman aged 40 to 50 in good health and CMV-seropositive. As DNA, the CDR3 is TGTGCCAGCAGCCTCGGGACTAGTCGGGACAATGAGCAGTTCTTC. This sequence encodes CASSLGTSRDNEQFF.